This TCR beta chain is drawn from a study of blood T cell repertoires in COVID-19. Study as a whole: Acute and convalescent COVID-19 samples came from the United States, Italy and Spain. PBMCs, B-cell-depleted T cells, or T cells were the source of the cDNA or gDNA that made up the material.

Authors' data handling: The assay estimated nucleated cells by amplifying reference gene primers. The data were produced by immunoSEQ multiplex PCR, yet TCRdb's version contains in-frame clones alone and is incomplete. The D gene and trimming were derived from the DNA, and the V and J assignments and clone size from that table. This sample carries 100,000 to 150,000 clones, approximately 71% of them seen once, and the ten largest clones take 6.5% to 9%. V gave up 0 bases and J gave up 4 bases, with 14 bases separating them. In germline, CDR1 is SGHKS, CDR2 YYEKEE (reference sequence). This CDR3 has 16 amino acids.

The chain is built from TRBV5-5 and TRBJ1-5, with D unclear. The TCR originated in a human donor in a cohort sampled during active COVID-19. Input material: peripheral blood. The CDR3 region is CASSLDFGGFNQPQHF. CDR3 nucleotides: TGTGCCAGCAGCTTGGATTTTGGAGGGTTTAATCAGCCCCAGCATTTT.